This record covers a single TCR beta chain. Its antigen is undetermined. This sample is drawn from a study of graft-versus-host responses after intestinal transplantation. Overall study context: After anti-thymocyte globulin induction, recipients took tacrolimus and steroids for about 3 years. General study results and limits: Some GvH clones were seen earlier in gut or blood, suggesting intestinal origin. Association was observed between peak circulating GvH clone levels and early post-transplant HvG declines.

Produced via immunoSEQ multiplex PCR; TCRdb's table is partial and in-frame only. This sample has some 15,000 clones, with around two thirds found just once. Both intraepithelial and lamina propria lymphocytes were released by processing graft tissue. The TCR comes from a human patient who received an intestinal transplant, so some T cells may come from the graft donor. Sequencing used ileum tissue, obtained 14 days after transplant.

The CDR3 DNA sequence: TGCGCCAGCAGCTGGACAGGGGCGAACACTGAAGCTTTCTTT. Amino acids: CASSWTGANTEAFF. This rearrangement joins TRBV5-1 to TRBJ1-1; 9 positions match TRBD1. The CDR3 is 14 residues long. Trimming removed 3 bases from V and 1 base from J; junction bases left unmatched: 1. CDR1 and CDR2 (germline): SGHRS, YFSETQ.